This T cell receptor beta chain stems from a study of Ad26.COV2.S vaccination and SARS-CoV-2 variants. Sequenced by immunoSEQ multiplex PCR; TCRdb stores in-frame clones only, minus some. The sample has hundreds of thousands of clones; around 92% are singletons. Treatment: around 19 received Ad26.COV2.S at low or high dose, single or two shots; roughly five received placebo; per-sample allocation not given. Each sample was drawn 63 days after the first injection (of vaccine or placebo). CDR1 is MNHEY, CDR2 SVGEGT, per germline. The CDR3 runs to 14 residues. Trimming left V 3 bases short and J 3 bases short, with 11 bases between. Note on this clone: Antigen unknown.

General study results and limits: Total T cell responses may have been underestimated by the TCR breadth and depth analyses.

The genes are TRBV6-2 or TRBV6-3 and TRBJ1-2; possible D gene TRBD1, 5 bases. The sequence was obtained from a person between 18 and 65 years old who received the Ad26.COV2.S COVID-19 vaccine or a placebo. Sequenced here: peripheral blood, sampled in a trial of Ad26.COV2.S vaccine versus placebo. CDR3 sequence reads: CASSYHSTDYGYTF. The CDR3 DNA reads TGTGCCAGCAGTTATCACTCGACAGACTATGGCTACACCTTC.